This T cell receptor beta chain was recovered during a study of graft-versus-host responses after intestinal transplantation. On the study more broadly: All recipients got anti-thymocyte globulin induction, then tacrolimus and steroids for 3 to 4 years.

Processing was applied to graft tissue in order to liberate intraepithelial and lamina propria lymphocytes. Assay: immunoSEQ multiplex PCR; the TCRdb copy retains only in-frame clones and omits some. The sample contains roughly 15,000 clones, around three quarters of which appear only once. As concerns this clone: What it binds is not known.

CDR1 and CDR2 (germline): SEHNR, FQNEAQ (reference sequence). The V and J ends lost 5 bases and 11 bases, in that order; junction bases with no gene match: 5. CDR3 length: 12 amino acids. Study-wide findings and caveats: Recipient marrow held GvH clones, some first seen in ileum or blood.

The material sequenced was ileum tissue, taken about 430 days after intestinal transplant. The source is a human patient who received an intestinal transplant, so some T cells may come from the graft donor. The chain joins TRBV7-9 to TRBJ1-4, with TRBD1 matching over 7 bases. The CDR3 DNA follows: TGTGCCAGCAGCGCAAGAGGGGGCAAACTGTTTTTT. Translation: CASSARGGKLFF.